This TCR beta chain was retrieved from a study of regulatory T cells in long-lasting Graves disease listed by TCRdb under 2021. About the study as a whole: Patients with newly diagnosed Graves' disease had been on antithyroid drugs for under 3 months. Patients with persistent Graves' disease were compared with patients with newly diagnosed Graves' disease using TCR sequencing and RNA sequencing of peripheral blood. The study took place in China and was registered as a clinical trial. A total of about 33 samples underwent TCR sequencing, from about 13 patients with persistent Graves' disease and 20 or so patients with newly diagnosed Graves' disease.

Inclusive of the bounding cysteine and phenylalanine, the CDR3 is 17 residues long. Of the read, only the CDR3 DNA is kept; its 51 bases are in frame from base 1. Trimmed from V: 7 bases; trimmed from J: 1 base; junction bases lacking a gene match: 17. Based on the germline V gene, the CDR1 and CDR2 sequences are SQVTM and ANQGSEA. Ten or more counts support this clonotype. This receptor's antigen is unknown. Base qualities are not recorded, but no much larger clone differs from it by a single base. Libraries were built with multiplex PCR. TCRdb shows the sequencer as Illumina HiSeq 4000. To build TCR beta libraries, CDR3 regions were amplified by Arm-PCR using iRepertoire HTBI primers. Before sequencing, the PCR products underwent gel purification. Per the source publication's procedure: A total of fewer than 70 TRBV and 14 TRBJ segments were identified across samples and were used for gene usage analysis of CDR3 amino acid clonotypes. Filtered high-quality paired reads were merged into contigs using COPE and FqMerger. Contigs were aligned with BLAST to IMGT TRBV, TRBD and TRBJ reference genes, and CDR3 was defined per IMGT. Highly expanded clones were defined as clonotypes with a frequency above 0.1%. Shannon entropy was used to measure repertoire diversity, and the Gini coefficient was used to measure V-J evenness. Public clonotypes were defined as clonotypes shared by more than one individual. Starting from the raw public reads, TCRdb applied fastp trimming at Q25, assembled clones with MiXCR and retained in-frame beta chains. CDR3 protein duplicates are merged, each entry listing the most common genes and DNA. TCRdb assigned the V and J calls; the authors' analysis was not used. In this sample the table shows 390,000 or so distinct CDR3 sequences, 10% to 15% of which occur a single time. The biggest ten clones account for approximately 20% of the sample.

Study-wide conclusions, independent of this receptor: Patients with persistent disease shared more public clonotypes (approximately 2,500) than newly diagnosed patients did (approximately 990). Because the primary lesion, thyroid tissue, could not be accessed, the study looked at peripheral blood alone. Only the TCR beta chain was sequenced and analyzed. Compared with newly diagnosed patients, patients with persistent Graves' disease had lower TCR Shannon entropy and fewer highly expanded clones, which suggests clonal expansion. The small sample size was acknowledged by the authors as a limitation that may reduce accuracy. TRBV28, TRBJ1-2 and TRBJ2-5 were preferentially used in persistent disease, while TRBV20-1 and TRBJ2-1 were favored in newly diagnosed disease.

The time point label, as the study defines it: newly diagnosed GD, antithyroid drugs for less than 3 months. RNA was extracted from PBMCs in TRIzol for both TCR sequencing and RNA sequencing. Graves' disease was diagnosed according to American Thyroid Association guidelines. Patients for the study were recruited at an endocrinology department in Xi'an, China. Each patient gave about 8.1 milliliters of peripheral blood, collected in an EDTA anticoagulant tube. PBMCs were isolated by Ficoll Paque Plus density gradient separation without further T cell sorting. RNA quality was checked with an Agilent 2100 Bioanalyzer and agarose gel, and concentration with a NanoDrop 2000. The same data also contributed to another study, on T cells in Graves' hyperthyroidism and ophthalmopathy. As described in the second report: Stable Graves' hyperthyroidism was defined as no progression to ophthalmopathy during 18 months of follow-up. Hyperthyroidism patients were newly diagnosed, with disease duration under 2 months, and aged 18 to 65 years. Patients with uncontrolled infections, other autoimmune diseases, pregnancy or lactation were excluded. Diagnoses relied on clinical symptoms, serum thyroxine and TRAb, thyroid ultrasound and orbital computed tomography. The first round of RT-PCR for the TCR CDR3 was performed with the HTBI primer set and the Qiagen OneStep RT-PCR kit. Most expanded thyroid clonotypes (frequency above 0.001) were also found in blood, which suggests that blood repertoires may mirror thyroid immune responses. A model built on a 13 V-J signature distinguished ophthalmopathy from stable hyperthyroidism, reaching about 88% sensitivity and around 81% specificity in cross-validation and 80%/75% in testing. In validation, the model predicted progression to ophthalmopathy with over 60% sensitivity and less than 80% specificity, a median of approximately 6.7 months before onset. To identify TCR V-J signatures that set the groups apart, the researchers used a discovery cohort of 90 to 100 patients, made up of fewer than 50 with Graves' ophthalmopathy and some 55 with stable Graves' hyperthyroidism. An independent validation cohort of about 19 hyperthyroidism patients and approximately 16 patients who later progressed to ophthalmopathy tested prospective prediction of ophthalmopathy. The roughly 91 discovery patients were randomly divided into training and test sets at a 7:3 ratio. Thyroid tissue and blood T-cell repertoires from more than five Graves' hyperthyroidism patients were also compared in the study. After sampling, hyperthyroidism patients received methimazole starting at 30 mg daily, and ophthalmopathy patients received high-dose intravenous methylprednisolone. A second multiplex PCR round built the libraries, followed by size selection and purification. Libraries were sequenced paired-end with 100 bp reads on an Illumina HiSeq2000. Raw data were processed with SOAPnuke, discarding reads with adapters, uncalled bases, mean Phred below 15, or no exact constant-primer or identifier match. High-quality paired reads were merged with COPE v1.2.5, and unique nucleotide sequences were defined as clonotypes. MiTCR v1.1 was used to align clonotypes to the IMGT TRBV, TRBD and TRBJ reference segments. Analysis was restricted to V-J combinations with a frequency above 0.0001, which covered over 98% of repertoires. The TCS score was defined as the ratio of F50 (clonal expansion) to E x V (chaos), calculated using BLOSUM62-based TCRdist between CDR3 peptides within each V-J. Welch's t-statistics and random forest reduced fewer than 550 V-J features to roughly 13, which were used in a naive Bayes classifier (R e1071). Sample size was not statistically predetermined, and investigators were not blinded to group allocation. According to the paper, TCR Vbeta CDR3 sequencing was carried out on 135 peripheral blood samples, which came from 40 to 45 ophthalmopathy, approximately 78 hyperthyroidism and about 17 progressor patients.

This sequence uses TRBV29-1 and TRBJ2-5; 8 middle bases align to TRBD1. Sequences were derived from peripheral blood mononuclear cells (PBMCs), sampled at new diagnosis, from a patient treated with antithyroid drugs. The clonotype originates from a young woman with Graves disease. Donor details come from another sample of the same person, matched by shared clones. The sequenced DNA: TGCAGCGCCAGGCCGGGACAGGTCTGGGGGCTCCAAGAGACCCAGTACTTC. This translates into CSARPGQVWGLQETQYF.